This TCR beta chain is drawn from a study of molecular identifiers for immune sequencing clone quantification (dated by TCRdb to the late 2010s). Some background on the complete study: For a replicate experiment, the RNA from either 20,000 or 100,000 naive CD8 T cells was divided into five aliquots, and four of those aliquots went on to sequencing. This methods study benchmarked molecular-identifier clustering-based TCR repertoire sequencing (MIDCIRS) and TCR RNA copy counting, using CD8 T cells to do so. Points the paper makes about the study in general: Modeling estimated 2.5 to 3.5 recovered TCR RNA copies per cell, compared with about ten by digital PCR, which implies 30% to 35% capture efficiency. A single cell's worth of spiked-in Jurkat TCR RNA was reported detectable even among under 1.3 million naive CD8 T cells. In CMV-specific effector cells, clones with more than 20 RNA copies contained over 97% of molecules, whereas in naive cells such clones contained under 1% of molecules. When barcode sub-clustering was omitted, TCR diversity was inflated by chimeric consensus sequences, with chimeras reaching as high as 47%. The naive libraries included spiked-in Jurkat TCR RNA (about 9 copies' worth), and this Jurkat TCR RNA is not part of the donor repertoire. Highly expanded clone sizes could be underestimated if identical TCR molecules share a barcode.

Taken from the germline V gene (reference sequence), the CDR1 and CDR2 loops are SEHNR and FQNEAQ. The CDR3 goes from the cysteine to the phenylalanine over 15 residues. Only the CDR3 DNA stays, 45 bases, in frame from base 1. Here V drops 4 bases and J drops 5 bases, and the junction holds 7 bases not matched to any gene. A note on this clonotype: The antigen it recognizes is unknown. No much larger clone is present one base from it, and per-base qualities are unavailable.

Receptor amplification or capture employed PCR. TCRdb lists the instrument as Illumina HiSeq 4000. Bulk TCR libraries were made following a previously described method, with the TCR primers given in Table S5. Total RNA was purified with the Qiagen AllPrep DNA/RNA kit. Before analysis, reads from multiple sequencing runs of one library were combined. The original methods were these. Reads were retained only if an exact TCR constant sequence was present, and the retained reads were trimmed to 150 nt and grouped according to their 12-nt molecular barcodes. Reads within each barcode group were sub-clustered using a 15% Levenshtein threshold, and quality-weighted consensus sequences were constructed for each RNA molecule. Non-functional sequences were excluded, and lower-count sequences lying one edit away from another sequence were also excluded. Barcode sub-clusters with fewer than 20% of the maximum read count were removed, based on fitting two negative binomial distributions. In TCRdb, the public reads were trimmed at Q25 with fastp and aligned with MiXCR, with productive beta chains retained. Identical CDR3 proteins give one entry, which carries the most common genes and DNA. It is TCRdb's table, rather than the study itself, that gives the V and J calls and clone size. The sample profile shows about 640,000 distinct CDR3 sequences; around 20% of them were found once. The ten largest clones represent roughly 0.83% of the sample.

Naive CD8 T cell libraries were made from around 18,000 to 910,000 sorted cells using 10%, 30% or 50% of purified RNA. On a BD FACSAria II, naive CD8 T cells were FACS-sorted as CD8+CD4-CCR7+CD45RA+ and collected into RLT Plus buffer. Detection sensitivity was tested by spiking Jurkat RNA equal to ten or so TCR copies' worth into samples containing about 20,000-1,100,000 naive CD8 T cells. CD8 T cells were enriched with RosetteSep CD8+ T Cell Enrichment Cocktail and Ficoll-Paque, followed by ACK red cell lysis. The rearranged segments are TRBV7-9 and TRBJ2-1, with 8 middle bases fitting TRBD2. The receptor comes from a human donor in good health. Some libraries in this study had Jurkat cell RNA spiked in. Sequences were obtained from naive CD8+ T cells from blood, with Jurkat cell RNA spiked in. The sample's cell subset or site label is to be understood as: FACS-sorted CD8+CD4-CCR7+CD45RA+ naive T cells. CDR3 sequence: CASSSPSGPDNEQFF. The DNA sequence is TGTGCCAGCAGCTCCCCTAGCGGGCCGGACAATGAGCAGTTCTTC.